Below are 2 T cell receptor beta chains sequenced from a single sample in a study of Graves' ophthalmopathy and Graves' hyperthyroidism. Amplified material comprised TCR beta CDR3 regions derived from RNA transcripts. First-round RT-PCR employed HTBI primers, with a second-round multiplex PCR after it. TCRdb analysed the multiplex PCR reads with MiXCR anew, one entry per CDR3 protein. The table records 200,000 to 300,000 distinct CDR3 sequences, approximately 42% of them present only once. What was sequenced was peripheral blood. The receptors come from an adult man with Graves' ophthalmopathy.

Only a few counts were recorded for this clonotype. J is TRBJ1-4 and V is TRBV7-9; 7 nucleotides line up with TRBD1. The CDR3 covers 14 residues. CDR1 is SEHNR, CDR2 FQNEAQ, per germline (reference sequence). V lost 5 bases and J lost 5; bases outside the gene matches: 5. CDR3 residues: CASSPGQTNEKLFF. The CDR3 DNA is TGTGCCAGCAGCCCGGGACAGACGAATGAAAAACTGTTTTTT.

This clonotype has only one observation. The chain carries TRBV10-3 and TRBJ2-7; perhaps TRBD1 as D (5 bases). The germline V gene encodes CDR1 ENHRY and CDR2 SYGVKD. The CDR3 has 16 residues. The CDR3 loop is CVSSYPPGHSAYEQYF. The DNA of the CDR3 is TGTGTCAGCAGTTACCCCCCCGGACATTCGGCCTACGAGCAGTACTTC.